A selection of T cell receptor beta chains follows, all from one sample in a study of OX40 agonist ivuxolimab in advanced cancers. Profiling relied on immunoSEQ multiplex PCR, and the TCRdb table lists in-frame clones only, not all of them. Of more than 50,000 clones in the sample, about 90% were seen once. Here the sequenced sample was CD4+ or CD8+ T cells sorted from blood, taken in a trial of the OX40 agonist ivuxolimab. The source is an adult with an advanced solid tumor such as melanoma, head and neck, liver or kidney cancer. Each CDR3 is given with its conserved first and last residue. Each record gives: J gene, clone size, V gene, D gene, CDR3 protein, CDR3 DNA. D genes are given only for firm matches. Clone size is shown for a subset of rows, as once, few, many or a class of expanded clone.

>TRBJ1-1|-|TRBV4-3|-
CASSQDRVLVEAFF
TGCGCCAGCAGCCAAGATCGAGTCCTGGTAGAAGCTTTCTTT
>TRBJ1-3|-|TRBV5-8|-
CASSPDPGSGNTIYF
TGTGCCAGCAGCCCAGATCCGGGGTCTGGAAACACCATATATTTT
>TRBJ1-1|-|TRBV6-5|-
CASNLLGADTEAFF
TGTGCCAGTAACCTCCTCGGGGCGGACACTGAAGCTTTCTTT
>TRBJ1-2|-|TRBV11-2|TRBD1
CASSLNRDRGFYGYTF
TGTGCCAGCAGCTTGAACCGGGACAGGGGGTTCTATGGCTACACCTTC
>TRBJ1-4|-|TRBV2|TRBD1
CATSDRANEKLFF
TGTGCCACCTCCGACAGGGCTAATGAAAAACTGTTTTTT
>TRBJ1-5|-|TRBV27|-
CASSSGHPNLSGKNQPQHF
TGTGCCAGCAGTTCCGGCCATCCCAACCTTTCAGGGAAGAATCAGCCCCAGCATTTT
>TRBJ2-7|-|TRBV5-6|-
CASSLGTVYEQYF
TGTGCCAGCAGCTTGGGGACAGTCTACGAGCAGTACTTC
>TRBJ2-1|-|TRBV7-3|-
CASSLSGAYNEQFF
TGTGCCAGCAGCCTTAGTGGAGCCTACAATGAGCAGTTCTTC
>TRBJ2-1|once|TRBV14|TRBD2
CASSQGLAGYNEQFF
TGTGCCAGCAGCCAGGGACTAGCGGGATACAATGAGCAGTTCTTC
>TRBJ2-7|-|TRBV6-9|-
CASSPSLWEVYEQYF
TGTGCCAGCAGTCCCTCCTTATGGGAAGTCTACGAGCAGTACTTC
>TRBJ1-1|-|TRBV7-9|TRBD1
CASSPRDRGSEAFF
TGTGCCAGCAGCCCCCGGGACAGGGGGTCTGAAGCTTTCTTT
>TRBJ1-2|-|TRBV11-2|TRBD1
CASSWDREASGNYGYTF
TGTGCCAGCAGCTGGGACAGGGAGGCGTCGGGGAACTATGGCTACACCTTC
>TRBJ2-5|-|TRBV29-1|-
CSVEDLAGEETQYF
TGCAGCGTTGAAGATCTGGCAGGGGAAGAGACCCAGTACTTC
>TRBJ2-7|-|TRBV5-1|-
CASSLAGGVPYEQYF
TGCGCCAGCAGCTTGGCCGGGGGCGTACCCTACGAGCAGTACTTC
>TRBJ2-7|-|TRBV7-9|TRBD1
CASSPRDRGYEQYF
TGTGCCAGCAGCCCCCGGGACAGGGGTTACGAGCAGTACTTC
>TRBJ2-7|-|TRBV19|TRBD2
CASSIASGTSSYEQYF
TGTGCCAGTAGTATAGCCTCCGGGACTAGCTCCTACGAGCAGTACTTC
>TRBJ2-3|-|TRBV7-3|-
CASSFLGGTDTQYF
TGTGCCAGCAGCTTCCTCGGGGGCACAGATACGCAGTATTTT
>TRBJ2-3|-|TRBV2|-
CASRSLQGEGTDTQYF
TGTGCCAGCAGGTCTCTCCAGGGTGAGGGCACAGATACGCAGTATTTT